This T cell receptor (beta chain) is drawn from a study of human T cells and chemical hapten exposure. The study's findings and limits: TCRs at a frequency above 1 in 1000 stayed unchanged with DPC sensitization. Compared with pre-sensitization or healthy control sets, expanded TCRs clustered more.

CDR3 size: 14 residues. The germline gives CDR1 MNHEY, CDR2 SVGEGT. With 5 bases removed from V and 8 bases from J, the gap between germline ends came to 16 bases. The study used a library that attached unique molecular identifiers to individual cDNA molecules. TCRdb re-derived calls from the RACE reads in MiXCR, one entry per CDR3 protein. The repertoire has roughly 38,000 distinct CDR3 sequences, less than 15% of them found once; the top ten carry more than 1.5%. This clonotype has ten or more counts. The antigen remains unidentified. Documented time point: pre-sensitization, week 0. The treatment: therapeutic diphenylcyclopropenone sensitization with weekly scalp DPC. Researchers extracted total RNA from unfractionated whole blood.

The material was whole blood, obtained in connection with sensitization to the hapten diphenylcyclopropenone (DPC). The clonotype comes from a woman aged 35 to 49 with alopecia areata. Some clones in this sample may be carry-over from other donors' samples. The V gene is TRBV6-2 or TRBV6-3, the J gene TRBJ1-5, with unresolved D. CDR3 nucleotides: TGTGCCAGCAGTACCGCATTCCCCGGTGAGCCCCAGCATTTT. Amino acid sequence: CASSTAFPGEPQHF.